Shown below are 27 T cell receptor beta chains from a single sample sequenced in a study of long-term antiretroviral therapy in people with HIV. Survey-level immunoSEQ v3.0 assays were run. This table comes from immunoSEQ multiplex PCR, and its TCRdb copy is limited to in-frame clones, with some not included. Here the sample spans some 19,000 clones, around three quarters being singletons. Sequencing used unsorted PBMCs, obtained 4.1 years after starting antiretroviral therapy. The source of these receptors is a woman aged 40 to 49 with HIV.

The gene calls are TRBV5-3 and TRBJ2-3, with 7 bases fitting TRBD1. TRBV5-3 is known as an ORF, though its function is uncertain. Trimming took 8 bases from V and 1 from J; bases not matched to a gene: 10. The CDR3 covers 15 residues. The DNA for the CDR3 is TGTGCCAGCAGCCTGACAGGGATGGGCACAGATACGCAGTATTTT. Translated, it gives CASSLTGMGTDTQYF.

The chain joins TRBV27 to TRBJ2-7; D is perhaps TRBD1 or TRBD2 (6 bases each). Germline CDR1 and CDR2: MNHEY and SMNVEV (reference sequence). With 5 bases removed from V and 2 bases from J, the gap between germline ends came to 10 bases. CDR3 size: 13 residues. The DNA of the CDR3 is TGTGCCAGCAGTAAGGGGGGCCCCTACGAGCAGTACTTC. Translation gives CASSKGGPYEQYF.

The chain is built from TRBV4-3 and TRBJ1-2; D not resolved. CDR1 is LGHNA, CDR2 YSLEER, per germline. Trimming shortened V by 0 bases and J by 1 base, and 6 bases separated the two germline ends. The CDR3 is 14 residues long. DNA for the CDR3: TGCGCCAGCAGCCAAGAGCGGGGTAACTATGGCTACACCTTC. Translating gives CASSQERGNYGYTF.

The chain joins TRBV5-1 to TRBJ1-2; 8 nucleotides align to TRBD1. From germline, CDR1 is SGHRS and CDR2 YFSETQ. V lost 1 base and J lost 4; bases outside the gene matches: 6. The CDR3 extends over 15 amino acids. CDR3 sequence: CASSLSQGAVYGYTF. CDR3 in DNA: TGCGCCAGCAGCTTGTCGCAGGGGGCAGTCTATGGCTACACCTTC.

The V call is TRBV5-8, the J call TRBJ2-1, with a tentative D call TRBD1 (5 bases). Germline V gives CDR1 SGHTS, CDR2 YDEGEE. CDR3 length: 14 amino acids. The ends were cut back, 4 bases at V and 5 bases at J, with 13 bases in the middle. The CDR3 loop is CASSGTGFDNEQFF. The CDR3 nucleotides are TGTGCCAGCAGCGGAACAGGATTCGACAATGAGCAGTTCTTC.

J is TRBJ2-2 and V is TRBV5-6; 9 nucleotides match TRBD1. Germline V lookup: CDR1 SGHDT, CDR2 YYEEEE. After removal of 1 base from V and 0 bases from J, the junction contained 4 bases not matched to a gene. The CDR3 consists of 17 residues. CDR3 region: CASSLPRQGANTGELFF. CDR3 coding DNA: TGTGCCAGCAGCTTGCCCCGACAGGGGGCGAACACCGGGGAGCTGTTTTTT.

The chain recombines TRBV5-4 with TRBJ1-5; 8 positions match TRBD1. The CDR3 covers 14 residues. Trimming cost V 10 bases and J 6 bases; bases outside gene matches: 12. CDR1 SGHNT and CDR2 YYREEE come from the germline V gene (reference sequence). The CDR3 region is CAFQEGQGAQPQHF. CDR3 DNA sequence: TGTGCCTTCCAAGAGGGGCAGGGGGCTCAGCCCCAGCATTTT.

This chain uses TRBV15 with TRBJ1-1, with a possible D match to TRBD1 (6 bases). V lost 7 bases, J lost 1 base, and 22 bases lay in between. The germline V gene encodes CDR1 LNHNV and CDR2 YYDKDF (reference sequence). CDR3 length: 17 residues. CDR3 DNA: TGTGCCACCACCACGGGGCGGGGGGGGGCATCGAACACTGAAGCTTTCTTT. It translates to CATTTGRGGASNTEAFF. The whole variable domain, remainder taken from reference TRBV15 and TRBJ1-1, is DAMVIQNPRYQVTQFGKPVTLSCSQTLNHNVMYWYQQKSSQAPKLLFHYYDKDFNNEADTPDNFQSRRPNTSFCFLDIRSPGLGDTAMYLCATTTGRGGASNTEAFFGQGTRLTVV.

This clone was detected only once. The chain uses TRBV11-2 and TRBJ2-7; TRBD1 agrees at 8 bases. Germline V CDR1 and CDR2: SGHAT, FQNNGV. Germline trimming cut 3 bases from V and 2 bases from J; bases unmatched to any gene: 18. The CDR3 consists of 19 residues. The CDR3 loop is CASSFLQGGRDRSTYEQYF. In DNA, the CDR3 is TGTGCCAGCAGCTTCCTGCAGGGCGGTAGGGACAGGAGCACCTACGAGCAGTACTTC.

This sequence joins TRBV2 and TRBJ1-3; D is ambiguous. Trimming took off 5 bases at V and 2 bases at J, with 7 bases between the two ends. The length of the CDR3 is 13 residues. Per germline, CDR1 SNHLY and CDR2 FYNNEI. CDR3 region: CASSFNPGNTIYF. CDR3 bases: TGTGCCAGCAGTTTCAATCCTGGAAACACCATATATTTT.

This chain uses TRBV6-5 with TRBJ2-7, with TRBD1 matching over 10 bases. Germline CDR1 MNHEY, CDR2 SVGAGI. The trim removed 4 bases at V and 4 bases at J, leaving 10 bases unmatched. The CDR3 covers 16 residues. In nucleotides, the CDR3 is TGTGCCAGCAGTTCCGTCCGGGACAGGGGCGTTTACGAGCAGTACTTC. The encoded protein is CASSSVRDRGVYEQYF.

The rearrangement joins TRBV28 to TRBJ1-6; D remains unclear. Trimming removed 1 base at V and 6 bases at J, with 7 bases between. The germline CDR1 and CDR2 sequences are MDHEN and SYDVKM. CDR3 length: 14 residues. The CDR3 DNA is TGTGCCAGCAGTTTATTCAGGAGTAATTCACCCCTCCACTTT. Translating it yields CASSLFRSNSPLHF.

The chain employs TRBV5-1 and TRBJ2-5; D unclear. The V gene's germline CDR1 is SGHRS and CDR2 YFSETQ. This CDR3 has 14 residues. The germline V and J ends were trimmed by 0 bases and 1 base, with 7 bases remaining between them. CDR3 nucleotide sequence: TGCGCCAGCAGCTTGGGCAGTACCCAAGAGACCCAGTACTTC. Translation: CASSLGSTQETQYF.

V is TRBV19 and J is TRBJ2-1; a weak D match, TRBD2 (6 bases). Germline CDR1 LNHDA, CDR2 SQIVND (reference sequence). The CDR3 extends over 15 amino acids. With 7 bases removed from V and 7 bases from J, the gap between germline ends came to 20 bases. The CDR3 spells CASTSGSRGTNEQFF. The CDR3 DNA is TGTGCCAGTACTTCCGGGAGCCGGGGAACGAATGAGCAGTTCTTC.

The CDR3 DNA reads as TGTGCCACCAGCTTAGGGGACAGGGGAGGACAGCCCCAGCATTTT. It encodes CATSLGDRGGQPQHF. This chain links TRBV15 with TRBJ1-5, with 10 bases aligning to TRBD1. V trimming: 5 bases; J trimming: 7 bases; junction bases outside the gene matches: 8. Germline CDR1 LNHNV, CDR2 YYDKDF (reference sequence). This CDR3 is 15 amino acids long.

J is TRBJ1-1 and V is TRBV7-9; D call uncertain. From germline, CDR1 is SEHNR and CDR2 FQNEAQ (reference sequence). The germline V and J ends were trimmed by 3 bases and 0 bases, with 11 bases remaining between them. The length of the CDR3 is 15 residues. The CDR3 reads CASSFQGFMNTEAFF. CDR3 DNA: TGTGCCAGCAGCTTTCAAGGATTCATGAACACTGAAGCTTTCTTT.

The V and J genes are TRBV19 and TRBJ2-1, with 11 bases aligning to TRBD2. V lost 6 bases to trimming and J lost 3 bases; unmatched junction nucleotides: 4. The germline V gene encodes CDR1 LNHDA and CDR2 SQIVND (reference sequence). The CDR3 consists of 15 residues. The chain's CDR3 is CASRFSGRDYNEQFF. The CDR3 nucleotides are TGTGCCAGTAGGTTTAGCGGGAGGGACTACAATGAGCAGTTCTTC.

V usage is TRBV19 and J usage is TRBJ1-1, with TRBD1 matching over 9 bases. There are 15 residues in the CDR3. V trimming: 5 bases; J trimming: 5 bases; junction bases outside the gene matches: 9. The germline V gene encodes CDR1 LNHDA and CDR2 SQIVND (reference sequence). Here the CDR3 DNA reads TGTGCCAGTAGTCCACAGCCACAGGGGGCTACTGAAGCTTTCTTT. Translation: CASSPQPQGATEAFF. The variable domain in full, completed from reference TRBV19 and TRBJ1-1, reads DGGITQSPKYLFRKEGQNVTLSCEQNLNHDAMYWYRQDPGQGLRLIYYSQIVNDFQKGDIAEGYSVSREKKESFPLTVTSAQKNPTAFYLCASSPQPQGATEAFFGQGTRLTVV.

In DNA, the CDR3 is TGTGCCAGCAGCCTGGGACAGGCGAACTATGGCTACACCTTC. Amino acid sequence: CASSLGQANYGYTF. The chain joins TRBV7-9 to TRBJ1-2; TRBD1 matches at 8 bases. Germline CDR1 and CDR2: SEHNR and FQNEAQ (reference sequence). This CDR3 contains 14 residues. The trim removed 5 bases at V and 2 bases at J, leaving 4 bases unmatched.

This clone was seen only a few times. The chain recombines TRBV2 with TRBJ1-2; perhaps TRBD1 as D (5 bases). CDR1 is SNHLY and CDR2 is FYNNEI in the germline V gene. This CDR3 contains 12 residues. V lost 8 bases and J lost 4, with 11 bases in between. Here the CDR3 DNA reads TGTGCCAGCCGGGGCCAGGGCTATGGCTACACCTTC. Its protein product is CASRGQGYGYTF.

The chain uses TRBV9 and TRBJ2-1; 8 positions match TRBD1. This CDR3 region has 15 residues. Trimming cost V 4 bases and J 0 bases; bases outside gene matches: 3. CDR1 and CDR2 from the germline V gene are SGDLS and YYNGEE. In nucleotides, the CDR3 is TGTGCCAGCAGCCATGACAGGGGCTCCTACAATGAGCAGTTCTTC. Its protein product is CASSHDRGSYNEQFF.

This clone has a handful of counts. The chain links TRBV7-9 to TRBJ2-7, with no clear D. The CDR3 runs 17 residues. CDR1 is SEHNR, CDR2 FQNEAQ, per germline (reference sequence). V was shortened by 4 bases and J by 0 bases, with 19 bases between the two germline ends. The DNA of the CDR3 is TGTGCCAGCAGCTCTACTCAAACAGATTCCCTCTCCTACGAGCAGTACTTC. It is translated as CASSSTQTDSLSYEQYF.

The table lists this clone with a count of one. This chain uses TRBV19 with TRBJ2-2, with 7 bases that match TRBD2. The CDR3 runs 14 residues. Trimming removed 7 bases from V and 8 bases from J; junction bases left unmatched: 10. Germline CDR1 and CDR2: LNHDA and SQIVND (reference sequence). CDR3 DNA: TGTGCCAGTACGCTAGCGGAGTATTATGGGGAGCTGTTTTTT. Its protein is CASTLAEYYGELFF.

The chain joins TRBV28 to TRBJ2-7; D may be TRBD1 (6 bases). The CDR3 sequence is 15 residues long. Trimming cost V 6 bases and J 2 bases, with 17 bases left between them. CDR1 is MDHEN, CDR2 SYDVKM, per germline. This CDR3 is CASSPMGQGTYEQYF. The CDR3 bases are TGTGCCAGCAGCCCGATGGGGCAGGGGACCTACGAGCAGTACTTC. The whole variable domain, filled in from reference TRBV28 and TRBJ2-7, reads DVKVTQSSRYLVKRTGEKVFLECVQDMDHENMFWYRQDPGLGLRLIYFSYDVKMKEKGDIPEGYSVSREKKERFSLILESASTNQTSMYLCASSPMGQGTYEQYFGPGTRLTVT.

This chain joins TRBV4-1 and TRBJ2-1; 7 bases are shared with TRBD1. Trimming took 0 bases from V and 7 from J; bases not matched to a gene: 15. CDR1 is MGHRA, CDR2 YSYEKL, per germline. This CDR3 region has 18 residues. CDR3 DNA sequence: TGCGCCAGCAGCCAAGACGCCCCGGGACAGAGGTTGAGTAATGAGCAGTTCTTC. It codes for CASSQDAPGQRLSNEQFF.

The chain couples TRBV14 to TRBJ2-5; D remains unclear. The CDR3 is 18 residues long. Per germline, CDR1 SGHDN and CDR2 FVKESK. Trimming took off 4 bases at V and 1 base at J, with 22 bases between the two ends. This CDR3 reads CASSLRRSGGYSQETQYF. DNA for the CDR3: TGTGCCAGCAGCCTACGTAGAAGTGGTGGATATAGCCAAGAGACCCAGTACTTC.

CDR3 protein: CASSESRGTEAFF. CDR3 nucleotide sequence: TGCGCCAGCAGTGAGTCGAGGGGGACTGAAGCTTTCTTT. The chain uses TRBV10-1 and TRBJ1-1, with a tentative D call TRBD1 (6 bases). Deletions cut 0 bases from V and 5 bases from J, with 7 bases between. Germline CDR1 reads WNHNN; CDR2 reads SYGVQD (reference sequence). The CDR3 runs to 13 residues.